This T cell receptor beta chain was obtained from a study of post-analysis software for immune sequencing data. Overall study results and limits: Patients showed TRBV5-6, TRBV5-1 and TRBV20-1 among a handful of TRBV segments more frequent than in controls. By F measure, samples from a shared preparation batch strongly co-clustered.

cDNA libraries of TCR beta carried unique molecular identifiers. T cells, about 0.9 to 11 million of them, yielded hundreds of thousands of cDNA molecules. From the PCR reads, TCRdb called clonotypes with MiXCR, one entry per CDR3 protein. The table has around 400,000 distinct CDR3 sequences, approximately 38% seen once. Regarding this clonotype: Antigen specificity is unknown.

The CDR3 sequence is 15 residues long. V lost 4 bases to trimming and J lost 3 bases, with 16 bases between them. Germline CDR1 and CDR2: LNHDA and SQIVND (reference sequence). Sequencing was carried out using blood. The V gene is TRBV19, the J gene TRBJ2-7, with D hard to call. This clonotype was sampled from a girl aged 2 to 10 with multiple sclerosis. CDR3 in DNA: TGTGCCAGTAGTAACCCCCGGGTGGCTAACTACGAGCAGTACTTC. This gives the protein CASSNPRVANYEQYF.